This entry features one T cell receptor (beta chain) sequence. This clone was detected once. What this receptor recognizes is not known. No clone much larger than this one lies a single base away; base qualities are absent. Trimmed from V: 3 bases; trimmed from J: 1 base; junction bases lacking a gene match: 9. The CDR3 covers 19 residues, taking in both the cysteine and the phenylalanine. The sequence is cut down to CDR3 DNA, 57 bases in frame from base 1. CDR1 and CDR2 were assigned from the germline V gene as LGHNA and YSLEER. This record belongs to a study of cytomegalovirus exposure and HLA in healthy donors (dated by TCRdb to the late 2010s). Study-wide context: According to an earlier analysis of 450 to 650 of the donors, about 179 million T cells yielded over 100 million unique TCR beta sequences and about 300 Gb of sequence data. An early release that covered 500 to 800 HLA-typed donors contained approximately 320 gigabases of sequencing data and tens of millions of unique TCR sequences. The genetic ancestry cluster associated with self-reported Caucasian donors included 70% to 85% of the roughly 400 genotyped donors. The study was designed to test whether signatures of past pathogen exposure could be identified by cataloging public T cell receptors. Using immunosequencing, the study profiled T cell repertoires from 500 to 800 subjects and related those repertoires to cytomegalovirus serostatus. Besides the first cohort of more than 650 subjects, a separate validation cohort made up of around 120 different subjects was used. The study combined high-throughput TCR immunosequencing, statistical association of individual TCRs with disease status, and machine learning to predict cytomegalovirus infection status. In a later analysis, previously published TCR beta repertoires from hundreds of donors were re-analyzed and high-resolution HLA genotyping was added so that TCR occurrence patterns could be studied. Rather than using new phenotypic data, the later analysis identified candidate immune exposures from TCR beta sequences and from how often those sequences occurred across donors. To decide whether each TCR beta V gene segment behaved as functional or pseudogenic, an earlier analysis of approximately 620 of the donors relied on high-throughput TCR beta sequencing. Donor age, sex, ethnicity and CMV serostatus were collected together with the repertoire data. A later genetic analysis used genome-wide SNP genotypes for about 65% of the roughly 700 donors, treating that subset as a discovery cohort. Every repertoire in the discovery cohort had been generated on one and the same sequencing platform. Class I and class II HLA loci were covered by the typing at four-digit resolution. Typing coverage varied by locus: roughly 629-630 donors for A, B, C, DRB1 and DQB1; roughly 560 for DQA1; over 600 for DPA1; fewer than 480 for DPB1. Because of strong linkage in the cohort, roughly five DR-DQ haplotypes were treated as single units for association and clustering. Across around 400 genotyped donors of the cohort, an average of approximately 240,000 unique TCR beta nucleotide sequences per donor were sequenced, and roughly 20% of those sequences were non-productive.

The paper's findings and limits, for the study overall: In an earlier analysis of around 600 of the donors, most TCR beta V segments appeared in productive rearrangements about 87% or about 30% of the time, broadly matching IMGT annotations. According to a later analysis, parvovirus B19, influenza, CMV and Epstein-Barr virus appeared linked to several top co-occurrence clusters. A cluster of highly shared sequence variants was judged likely to represent a technical artifact of the sequencing pipeline. It was suggested by the authors that the approach could potentially be generalized to other disease states and immunological phenotypes. A later genetic analysis reported fewer N-insertions in productive TCRs among donors in an Asian-associated ancestry cluster than the roughly 700-donor mean. This cohort had only TCR beta chains sequenced, and the lack of alpha or paired-chain data limited which features could be detected. A few of the identified cytomegalovirus-associated TCR beta chains were confirmed in vitro to be specific for cytomegalovirus antigens. A later analysis associated some 17,000 TCR beta sequences with specific HLA alleles at a false discovery rate of 0.05. Sequencing depth was assumed to be roughly uniform across donors in the presence/absence analyses, though that assumption may not hold. Because HLA typing was unavailable for some donors at each locus, only the typed subset was used in association tests. Because the 87-base-pair reads could not distinguish some IMGT-functional V segments, including TRBV6-2 and TRBV6-3, those segments were excluded. For the cohort, immune exposure information was limited to CMV serostatus. Strong co-occurrence of HLA alleles, especially DR and DQ, made assigning TCR associations to individual alleles difficult. In a later analysis, HLA-associated TCR beta chains showed more clonal expansion and lower generation probabilities than non-associated chains that were equally common. Across donors, most TCR sequences were observed very rarely, whereas some public TCRs were present in many individuals. A later analysis found that most CMV-associated TCR beta chains appeared HLA-restricted, with HLA associations seemingly driven largely by CMV exposure. A later genetic analysis associated a missense DCLRE1C variant with V-gene and J-gene trimming of TCR beta chains, and an independent cohort replicated the association. Linkage disequilibrium might explain the correlated functional status among segregating V segments, but an unknown experimental factor could not be ruled out. According to a later analysis, TCR association rates differed among HLA loci, with DRB1 alleles showing the most associated TCRs and HLA-C alleles showing the fewest. Because counts were too low, seventeen rarely observed V segments, including chromosome 9 orphons, were left out of the earlier analysis of over 550 of the donors. A further reported finding was that TCR beta sequences accurately predicted the HLA-A and HLA-B alleles for most subjects in the first cohort. The study listed 150 to 200 TCR beta chains as associated with cytomegalovirus. Cytomegalovirus status was reported to be diagnosed by the classifier with high specificity and sensitivity in both the original and validation cohorts.

In total, 666 healthy bone marrow donors made up the cohort. Cohort members were all nominally healthy when sampled, although unrecorded immune exposures were likely present. The donor was CMV seronegative and belonged to the group of 352 seronegative cohort members. Every donor gave a peripheral blood sample, and the peripheral blood mononuclear cells from that sample were used for TCR beta sequencing. The Qiagen DNeasy Blood Extraction Kit was used to extract genomic DNA from the blood cell samples. Libraries came from the immunoSEQ multiplex PCR assay. The multiplex PCR relied on a mix of 60 forward primers for TCR Vbeta segments and 13 reverse primers for TCR Jbeta segments. The CDR3 region of rearranged TCR beta genes was amplified from genomic DNA by a multiplex PCR assay. Amplified TCR beta libraries were sequenced as 87-base-pair reads on the Illumina HiSeq System. The original methods were these. Across the 700 or so repertoires, a later analysis counted around 80 million unique TCR beta chains, roughly 11 million of which were shared by at least two donors. Raw reads were error-corrected and collapsed into unique sequences with a nearest-neighbor algorithm that merged closely related sequences to remove PCR and sequencing errors. CDR3 sequences were aligned to IMGT reference sequences to assign V, D and J gene segments. For a sequence to be retained, a match of at least six nucleotides was required to both a V gene segment and a J gene segment. Rearrangements were called productive when the CDR3 lacked stop codons and stayed in frame with V and J; all others were non-productive. Following IMGT convention, CDR3 was defined as the stretch from the second conserved V-encoded cysteine up to the conserved J-encoded phenylalanine. The earlier analysis of 450 to 750 of the donors excluded any sequence lacking an unambiguous match to a single V gene segment. In an earlier analysis of approximately 590 of the donors, a V segment was called functional when productive rearrangements were above 56.7%, and segregating when the standard deviation between donors exceeded 5%. A statistical classification framework was built for diagnosing cytomegalovirus status from the catalog of TCR beta chain sequences. In a later analysis, TCR nucleotide sequences were compared against IMGT/GENE-DB human TR gene sequences so that V and J genes could be assigned. In a later analysis, CDR3 sequences and most-parsimonious VDJ recombination scenarios were assigned using the TCRdist pipeline. In a later analysis, each TCR beta chain was defined by its CDR3 amino acid sequence together with its V-gene family, and reads without a unique V-gene family were excluded. To address suspected cross-contamination and a sequencing artifact, a later analysis removed several hundred highly shared, low-generation-probability nucleotide sequences. For each public chain, a later analysis derived a clonal expansion index from normalized ranks of inferred template counts within each repertoire. Generation probabilities in a later analysis came from a VDJ recombination model fitted to out-of-frame rearrangements, and those results were checked against IGoR. Hypergeometric tests were used in a later analysis to score TCR-TCR, TCR-HLA and TCR-CMV co-occurrence, with a repertoire-size bias correction applied to the TCR pairs. False discovery rates were estimated in a later analysis by permuting HLA or CMV assignments 20 times. A later analysis grouped co-occurring TCRs with DBSCAN, adding TCRdist sequence similarity when clustering within HLA-allele-positive subsets. Repertoires with fewer than 30,000 or more than 120,000 public chains, plus five repertoires with anomalous nucleotide sharing, were excluded from co-occurrence clustering. TCRdb provides this immuneACCESS table in a form limited to in-frame rearrangements. Some clones are lacking; in checked studies, under half of them reflect an unresolved V gene, and why the rest are absent is not known. That table supplies the V and J calls and clone size; D and trimming were determined from the DNA. This sample lists approximately 39,000 clones; more than 60% were detected once. Around 7% of the sample is taken by the ten largest.

The chain joins TRBV4-3 to TRBJ2-1, with 13 bases aligning to TRBD2. Material for sequencing was PBMCs. The source is a man between 25 and 39 years old in good health and CMV-seronegative. The DNA sequence follows: TGCGCCAGCAGCCACCCCCCGGGACTAGCGGGGCCGTCCTACAATGAGCAGTTCTTC. Its product reads: CASSHPPGLAGPSYNEQFF.